The 30 T cell receptor beta chains in this list originate from one sample, sequenced in a study of T cell responses to AZD1222 COVID-19 vaccine. The protocol was immunoSEQ multiplex PCR, while the TCRdb copy is restricted to in-frame clones and leaves out a portion. The sample carries around 140,000 clones, roughly 90% recorded once. Sequencing used peripheral blood, obtained 28 days after the second AZD1222 dose. These receptor sequences come from an adult who received the AZD1222 COVID-19 vaccine.

About this clone: Germline is not matched at one junction end, which may reflect a read error. The CDR3 spells CASSDSLSSYNEQFF. CDR3 nucleotide sequence: TGTGCCAGCAGTGACTCCCTAAGCTCCTACAATGAGCAGTTCTTC. The gene calls are TRBV6-5 and TRBJ2-1; D gene uncertain. Germline V lookup: CDR1 MNHEY, CDR2 SVGAGI. This CDR3 contains 15 residues.

The rearrangement joins TRBV24-1 to TRBJ1-1; no definite D call. This CDR3 region has 14 residues. The V gene lost 2 bases and the J gene lost 4 bases, with 10 bases spanning the gap. The V gene's germline CDR1 is KGHDR and CDR2 SFDVKD. The CDR3 region has the DNA TGTGCCACCAGTGATTGGTTAACGGGCACTGAAGCTTTCTTT. Its protein product is CATSDWLTGTEAFF.

About this clone itself: One end of the junction fails to match germline, which may point to a read error. The V call is TRBV9, the J call TRBJ2-7; 8 nucleotides agree with TRBD1. The CDR3 has 16 residues. Germline CDR1 and CDR2: SGDLS and YYNGEE. CDR3 protein: CASSATGADSSYGQYF. The DNA for the CDR3 is TGTGCCAGCAGCGCGACAGGGGCTGACTCATCGTACGGGCAGTACTTC.

The chain joins TRBV19 to TRBJ1-1, with D unclear. V was shortened by 7 bases and J by 6 bases, with 15 bases between the two germline ends. The CDR3 is 13 amino acids. Germline V lookup: CDR1 LNHDA, CDR2 SQIVND (reference sequence). CDR3 DNA: TGTGCCAGTAATCTCGGGAACCTCGCTGAAGCTTTCTTT. Protein product: CASNLGNLAEAFF.

The rearrangement joins TRBV12-3 or TRBV12-4 to TRBJ2-5; no clear D gene. This CDR3 is built from 13 residues. Trimming took 4 bases from V and 6 from J, leaving 12 bases between them. This CDR3 is CASSWSGLQTQYF. The DNA for the CDR3 is TGTGCCAGCAGTTGGTCCGGGCTCCAGACCCAGTACTTC.

The chain recombines TRBV11-2 with TRBJ1-2; D possibly corresponds to TRBD1 (6 bases). V lost 5 bases to trimming and J lost 4 bases, with 20 bases between them. CDR1 is SGHAT, CDR2 FQNNGV, per germline. This CDR3 contains 16 residues. The CDR3 DNA reads as TGTGCCAGCAGCCCCCGGGGGCCAGATGACGGCTATGGCTACACCTTC. It specifies CASSPRGPDDGYGYTF.

The chain is built from TRBV5-4 and TRBJ1-3; TRBD1 matches at 8 bases. Germline V gives CDR1 SGHNT, CDR2 YYREEE (reference sequence). The length of the CDR3 is 16 residues. The V segment lost 4 bases and the J segment 4 bases; nucleotides outside the gene matches: 10. CDR3 protein: CASSPDETGAGNTIYF. In nucleotides, the CDR3 is TGTGCCAGCAGCCCAGACGAGACAGGGGCAGGAAACACCATATATTTT.

This chain uses TRBV25-1 with TRBJ2-2; D is undetermined. Trimming removed 1 base at V and 0 bases at J, with 9 bases between. The CDR3 is 16 amino acids. Germline V lookup: CDR1 MGHDK, CDR2 SYGVNS. The CDR3 sequence: CASSESRHSNTGELFF. The CDR3 DNA reads TGTGCCAGCAGTGAATCAAGACATTCGAACACCGGGGAGCTGTTTTTT.

The rearrangement links TRBV7-6 to TRBJ1-2; tentatively, D is TRBD1 (6 bases). This CDR3 spans 13 amino acids. Trimming cost V 5 bases and J 5 bases, with 12 bases left between them. The germline gives CDR1 SGHVS, CDR2 FNYEAQ. As DNA, the CDR3 is TGTGCCAGCAGCCAGAGGGGGGGTTATGGCTACACCTTC. It codes for CASSQRGGYGYTF.

CDR3 residues: CASSQDLWGSSGNTIYF. The CDR3 bases are TGCGCCAGCAGCCAAGATCTTTGGGGTAGCAGTGGAAACACCATATATTTT. The chain joins TRBV4-1 to TRBJ1-3; D gene ambiguous. This CDR3 has 17 amino acids. Germline assignment: CDR1 MGHRA and CDR2 YSYEKL. Trimming pared 0 bases from V and 3 bases from J, leaving 15 bases between.

This chain joins TRBV5-1 and TRBJ2-3; D ambiguous. The CDR3 length is 17 residues. Germline-derived CDR1 and CDR2 are SGHRS and YFSETQ. Trimming removed 0 bases from V and 0 bases from J, with 14 bases in between. CDR3 sequence (DNA): TGCGCCAGCAGCTTGGGACCGGCGACATTCAGCACAGATACGCAGTATTTT. It translates to CASSLGPATFSTDTQYF.

This clone was recorded a few times. The V call is TRBV6-4, the J call TRBJ2-6, with D perhaps TRBD2 (5 bases). Deletions cut 2 bases from V and 0 bases from J, with 5 bases between. Germline V gene lookup returns CDR1 MRHNA and CDR2 SNTAGT. CDR3 length equals 15 residues. The CDR3 loop is CASSDRGSGANVLTF. In DNA form, the CDR3 reads TGTGCCAGCAGTGACCGGGGCTCTGGGGCCAACGTCCTGACTTTC.

The chain combines TRBV9 with TRBJ1-5, with D tentatively TRBD1 (5 bases). The CDR3 spans 15 residues. With 0 bases removed from V and 6 bases from J, the gap between germline ends came to 13 bases. Germline lookup yields CDR1 SGDLS and CDR2 YYNGEE. CDR3 coding DNA: TGTGCCAGCAGCGTAGGTGGGGGATTCGGTCAGCCCCAGCATTTT. It codes for CASSVGGGFGQPQHF.

This sequence joins TRBV9 and TRBJ2-2; 8 bases are shared with TRBD2. The CDR3 is made up of 15 amino acids. The germline gives CDR1 SGDLS, CDR2 YYNGEE. Trimming removed 1 base from V and 4 bases from J; junction bases left unmatched: 3. CDR3 loop: CASSVYAGGTGELFF. DNA of the CDR3: TGTGCCAGCAGCGTATATGCGGGAGGCACCGGGGAGCTGTTTTTT.

V usage is TRBV11-2 and J usage is TRBJ1-6; possibly TRBD1 for D (5 bases). The CDR3 totals 17 residues. The V end lost 3 bases, the J end lost 0 bases, and 12 bases lay between the germline ends. Germline CDR1 reads SGHAT; CDR2 reads FQNNGV. CDR3 nucleotide sequence: TGTGCCAGCAGCTTCGGGGCCCCGAGCTCCTATAATTCACCCCTCCACTTT. It codes for CASSFGAPSSYNSPLHF.

This chain uses TRBV4-1 with TRBJ1-2, with 8 nucleotides matching TRBD1. The CDR3 is 15 residues long. V trimming: 3 bases; J trimming: 5 bases; junction bases outside the gene matches: 8. The germline V gene has CDR1 MGHRA and CDR2 YSYEKL. This CDR3 reads CASSQVGRQGYGYTF. The CDR3 DNA sequence: TGCGCCAGCAGCCAGGTTGGAAGACAGGGGTATGGCTACACCTTC.

In DNA, the CDR3 is TGTGCCAGCAGCTTGGAGACCCAGTACTTC. Translating it yields CASSLETQYF. The chain couples TRBV5-8 to TRBJ2-5, with D unclear. V shed 0 bases and J shed 6 bases, with 0 bases lying between them. CDR3 length: 10 amino acids. Germline V gene lookup returns CDR1 SGHTS and CDR2 YDEGEE.

The chain combines TRBV6-1 with TRBJ2-3; D not certain. Trimming cost V 5 bases and J 3 bases, with 12 bases left between them. This CDR3 has 14 amino acids. CDR1 MNHNS and CDR2 SASEGT come from the germline V gene. The CDR3 coding sequence is TGTGCCAGCAGTCCCCCCATAGGTACAGATACGCAGTATTTT. It is translated as CASSPPIGTDTQYF.

This rearrangement joins TRBV6-6 to TRBJ1-5; D is uncertain. Trimming removed 4 bases at V and 0 bases at J, with 7 bases between. Germline V CDR1 and CDR2: MNHNY, SVGAGI (reference sequence). The CDR3 spans 14 residues. This chain's CDR3 is CASSFDYSNQPQHF. CDR3 coding DNA: TGTGCCAGCAGTTTCGATTATAGCAATCAGCCCCAGCATTTT.

The chain joins TRBV2 to TRBJ2-5, with 7 nucleotides matching TRBD1. CDR1 is SNHLY and CDR2 is FYNNEI in the germline V gene. CDR3 length equals 11 residues. The V segment lost 9 bases and the J segment 10 bases; nucleotides outside the gene matches: 8. CDR3 protein: CARGDSRDQYF. The CDR3 region has the DNA TGTGCCAGGGGGGACAGCCGGGACCAGTACTTC.

The rearrangement joins TRBV29-1 to TRBJ2-2; 7 nucleotides align to TRBD1. The CDR3 is 13 amino acids. Trimming cost V 4 bases and J 5 bases; bases outside gene matches: 4. Germline-derived CDR1 and CDR2 are SQVTM and ANQGSEA. In DNA, the CDR3 is TGCAGCGTTGTCCCACAGGGGACCGGGGAGCTGTTTTTT. Translating it yields CSVVPQGTGELFF.

This clone is a singleton in its sample. The CDR3 coding sequence is TGTGCCAGCAGCCAAGGAGAGGGGGGCAGGGGCTACACCTTC. Translated, it gives CASSQGEGGRGYTF. J is TRBJ1-2 and V is TRBV4-2; D might be TRBD1 (6 bases). Per germline, CDR1 LGHNA and CDR2 YNFKEQ. This CDR3 comprises 14 residues. V dropped 1 base and J dropped 8 bases, with 14 bases sitting between them.

The V gene is TRBV5-5, the J gene TRBJ2-2; weak D call: TRBD2 (5 bases). The CDR3 is 15 amino acids. V lost 2 bases to trimming and J lost 1 base, with 9 bases between them. Germline values: CDR1 SGHKS, CDR2 YYEKEE (reference sequence). The CDR3: CASSFPEGNTGELFF. CDR3 nucleotides: TGTGCCAGCAGCTTTCCCGAGGGGAACACCGGGGAGCTGTTTTTT.

The V and J genes are TRBV27 and TRBJ1-2; no clear D gene. V gave up 6 bases and J gave up 1 base, with 15 bases separating them. CDR3 length: 15 residues. Germline assignment: CDR1 MNHEY and CDR2 SMNVEV (reference sequence). CDR3 sequence: CASRATPSVNYGYTF. DNA of the CDR3: TGTGCCAGCAGGGCTACTCCATCCGTTAACTATGGCTACACCTTC.

The rearrangement uses TRBV6-5 and TRBJ1-5; no reliable D call. Trimming shortened V by 0 bases and J by 0 bases, and 0 bases separated the two germline ends. Looked up from germline, CDR1 is MNHEY and CDR2 is SVGAGI. The CDR3 loop spans 13 amino acids. The DNA for the CDR3 is TGTGCCAGCAGTTACTCTAGCAATCAGCCCCAGCATTTT. Protein sequence: CASSYSSNQPQHF.

The V and J genes are TRBV7-9 and TRBJ2-2; D unclear. The CDR3 sequence is 15 residues long. V shed 8 bases and J shed 2 bases, with 15 bases lying between them. Per germline, CDR1 SEHNR and CDR2 FQNEAQ (reference sequence). The CDR3 loop reads CASSLGYINTGELFF. The CDR3 nucleotides are TGTGCCAGCTCTCTCGGCTACATAAACACCGGGGAGCTGTTTTTT.

The V gene is TRBV6-2 or TRBV6-3, the J gene TRBJ2-5; D is uncertain. Trimming removed 5 bases from V and 4 bases from J, with 8 bases in between. CDR1 and CDR2 from the germline V gene are MNHEY and SVGEGT. CDR3 size: 12 residues. The CDR3 region has the DNA TGTGCCAGCAGTCAGACCGGAGAGACCCAGTACTTC. Protein sequence: CASSQTGETQYF.

In the case of this clone: Sequence at one end of the junction differs from germline and may be a read error. V and J are TRBV29-1 and TRBJ2-1; the D gene is possibly TRBD2 (7 bases). This CDR3 is 14 amino acids long. Per the germline V gene, CDR1 is SQVTM and CDR2 is ANQGSEA. This chain's CDR3 is CSIDRGAGKNEQFF. DNA for the CDR3: TGCAGCATTGACCGGGGGGCAGGGAAGAATGAGCAGTTCTTC.

This clone was counted between two and nine times. The chain has TRBV7-3 and TRBJ1-6; perhaps TRBD1 as D (5 bases). V was clipped by 6 bases and J by 10 bases, with 13 bases between them. Germline CDR1 reads SGHTA; CDR2 reads FQGTGA. This CDR3 is built from 13 residues. This CDR3 reads CASSPIPGSPLHF. DNA for the CDR3: TGTGCCAGCAGTCCAATACCAGGGTCACCCCTCCACTTT.

This chain links TRBV20-1 with TRBJ1-2; the D is unclear. Germline-derived CDR1 and CDR2 are DFQATT and SNEGSKA (reference sequence). This CDR3 comprises 11 residues. The V end lost 4 bases, the J end lost 4 bases, and 7 bases lay between the germline ends. Written as DNA, the CDR3 is TGCAGTGCTACGGGATCCTATGGCTACACCTTC. Amino acids: CSATGSYGYTF.